This TCR beta chain was sequenced in a study of cytomegalovirus exposure and HLA in healthy donors. As for the study in general: Inside one of the first data releases sat about 91 million unique TCRs taken from HLA-typed donors. Notes on the study in general: Roughly uniform depth of sequencing across donors was assumed in presence/absence analyses. Prior analysis indicated that the majority of TCR beta V segments exhibited productivity approximately 87% or approximately 30% of the time.

In germline, CDR1 is LNHNV, CDR2 YYDKDF (reference sequence). V lost 2 bases, J lost 5 bases, and 21 bases lay in between. The CDR3 has 17 residues. About this clone itself: The antigen is unknown.

Vbeta (60) and Jbeta (13) primers were used in the PCR. Using immunoSEQ multiplex PCR, the repertoire was profiled, and TCRdb retains in-frame clones only, with some absent. Among approximately 88,000 clones listed, 80% were seen once. The chain carries TRBV15 and TRBJ2-5; possible D gene TRBD2, 6 bases. Sequenced input: PBMCs. The clonotype comes from a young man in good health and CMV-seronegative. The CDR3 bases are TGTGCCACCAGCAGACTCTTCCGGGAGACTATCGTGGAGACCCAGTACTTC. Amino acid sequence: CATSRLFRETIVETQYF.